One sample yielded the 11 T cell receptor beta chains listed below, sequenced in a study of blood T cell repertoires in COVID-19 (dated by TCRdb to the early 2020s). Library preparation used the immunoSEQ multiplex PCR assay. Imported from immuneACCESS, the table was reduced by TCRdb to in-frame sequences with V and J called. These copies leave out some clones; in studies compared against another copy, an unresolved V gene accounts for under half, and the cause of the remainder is not known. Recorded for this sample are about 230,000 clones; approximately 82% of them occurred a single time. The ten largest clones add up to about 2.5% of the sample. The specimen sequenced was peripheral blood. Receptors were obtained from an older woman with active or convalescent COVID-19.

The chain recombines TRBV30 with TRBJ2-3; unclear D gene. This CDR3 contains 15 residues. Per germline, CDR1 GTSNPN and CDR2 SVGIG (reference sequence). V was pared by 2 bases and J by 2 bases, with 14 bases between. CDR3 DNA: TGTGCCTGGAGTCTGAGCGCCGACTTCACAGATACGCAGTATTTT. It specifies CAWSLSADFTDTQYF.

The chain uses TRBV3-1 (or the pseudogene TRBV3-2) and TRBJ1-2; no clear D. Trimming left V 3 bases short and J 1 base short, with 3 bases between. Germline V gives CDR1 LGHDT, CDR2 YNNKEL (reference sequence). The CDR3 runs 12 residues. As DNA, the CDR3 is TGTGCCAGCAGCCAGTATAACTATGGCTACACCTTC. It is translated as CASSQYNYGYTF.

As regards this clone: One end of the junction does not line up with germline, which may come from a read error. The chain is built from TRBV19 and TRBJ1-2; 9 bases are a match to TRBD1. The CDR3 length is 14 residues. The germline V gene encodes CDR1 LNHDA and CDR2 SQIVND (reference sequence). In nucleotides, the CDR3 is TGTGCCAGCAAGGGGACAGGGATGCCGTATGGCTACATCTTC. Residues: CASKGTGMPYGYIF.

V and J are TRBV5-6 and TRBJ2-1; 7 nucleotides match TRBD2. J lost 15 bases, V lost 2 bases, and 5 bases had no gene match. The CDR3 extends over 11 amino acids. CDR1 and CDR2 (germline): SGHDT, YYEEEE. As DNA, the CDR3 is TGTGCCAGCAGCTTAGGGACTACCCCGTTCTTC. It is translated as CASSLGTTPFF.

The chain links TRBV5-4 to TRBJ2-1; TRBD2 agrees at 10 bases. V was pared by 3 bases and J by 5 bases, with 8 bases of the junction left unmatched. Germline V lookup: CDR1 SGHNT, CDR2 YYREEE (reference sequence). This CDR3 has 16 amino acids. The CDR3 nucleotides read TGTGCCAGCAGCTCGCTACTAGCGGGGCCGAACAATGAGCAGTTCTTC. Its protein is CASSSLLAGPNNEQFF.

The chain employs TRBV3-1 (or the pseudogene TRBV3-2) and TRBJ1-2; D is possibly TRBD1 (5 bases). The CDR3 is made up of 15 amino acids. CDR1 and CDR2 from the germline V gene are LGHDT and YNNKEL (reference sequence). V lost 4 bases and J lost 3, with 15 bases in between. The CDR3 DNA is TGTGCCAGCAGCCCCTTAGGCGGGGCAGACTATGGCTACACCTTC. Its protein product is CASSPLGGADYGYTF.

This chain joins TRBV28 and TRBJ2-2; 10 bases align to TRBD1. After removal of 5 bases from V and 9 bases from J, the junction contained 6 bases not matched to a gene. CDR3 length: 14 residues. CDR1 MDHEN and CDR2 SYDVKM come from the germline V gene. The chain's CDR3 is CASSRQGAGRELFF. In DNA form, the CDR3 reads TGTGCCAGCAGTCGACAGGGGGCGGGTCGGGAGCTGTTTTTT.

The rearrangement links TRBV29-1 to TRBJ1-2, with a possible D match to TRBD1 (6 bases). The V end lost 6 bases, the J end lost 6 bases, and 17 bases lay between the germline ends. The CDR3 has 13 amino acids. The germline V gene encodes CDR1 SQVTM and CDR2 ANQGSEA. The CDR3 nucleotides read TGCAGCGTGGGTAGGGGGGGTGGTGATGGCTACACCTTC. This encodes CSVGRGGGDGYTF.

This clone was found once. The gene calls are TRBV5-5 and TRBJ2-5, with D perhaps matching TRBD1 (5 bases). This CDR3 has 14 residues. CDR1 is SGHKS, CDR2 YYEKEE, per germline (reference sequence). V lost 0 bases, J lost 5 bases, and 11 bases lay in between. As DNA, the CDR3 is TGTGCCAGCAGCTTGGCAGGGATGGGGGAGACCCAGTACTTC. Residues: CASSLAGMGETQYF.

The V gene is TRBV11-3, the J gene TRBJ1-1; D gene unclear. CDR1 and CDR2 (germline): SGHNT, YENEEA. CDR3 length: 13 amino acids. The V end was cut by 5 bases, the J end by 1 base, with 8 bases between. CDR3 sequence: CASSLYGNTEAFF. In DNA form, the CDR3 reads TGTGCCAGCAGCCTATACGGGAACACTGAAGCTTTCTTT.

The gene calls are TRBV19 and TRBJ2-2, with TRBD1 matching 8 bases. V was clipped by 5 bases and J by 7 bases; unmatched bases: 9. There are 15 residues in the CDR3. In germline, CDR1 is LNHDA, CDR2 SQIVND (reference sequence). CDR3 protein: CASSEGQGLVGELFF. CDR3 DNA: TGTGCCAGTAGTGAAGGACAGGGACTGGTCGGGGAGCTGTTTTTT.